This entry concerns a single T cell receptor beta chain. The sample originates from a study of CD8+ T cells in alopecia areata. Individuals with alopecia areata gave both lesional scalp punch biopsies and peripheral blood for collection. CDR1 is KGHSH, CDR2 LQKENI, per germline. The CDR3 is made up of 15 amino acids. With 3 bases removed from V and 2 bases from J, the gap between germline ends came to 11 bases. Extracted RNA was reverse transcribed, and the resulting cDNA served as sequencing template. Generated by immunoSEQ multiplex PCR, the TCRdb table keeps only in-frame clones and is missing some. This table holds about 150,000 clones, about 60% found once.

The TCR sequence derives from a human donor with alopecia areata. V and J are TRBV18 and TRBJ2-1; TRBD2 is a possible D gene (6 bases). Source: CD4+ T cells sorted from blood, taken at week 0. Here the CDR3 reads CASSPRREPYNEQFF. The CDR3 DNA is TGTGCCAGCTCACCTAGGAGGGAACCCTACAATGAGCAGTTCTTC. Combining the CDR3 with reference TRBV18 and TRBJ2-1 gives the whole variable domain NAGVMQNPRHLVRRRGQEARLRCSPMKGHSHVYWYRQLPEEGLKFMVYLQKENIIDESGMPKERFSAEFPKEGPSILRIQQVVRGDSAAYFCASSPRREPYNEQFFGPGTRLTVL.